This TCR beta chain originates from a study of cytomegalovirus exposure and HLA in healthy donors. Study as a whole: Of roughly 400 genotyped donors, roughly 76% grouped in the Caucasian-associated ancestry cluster.

Primers: 60 Vbeta forward and 13 Jbeta reverse. The assay was immunoSEQ multiplex PCR, and TCRdb's table has in-frame clones only and misses some. The sample gives hundreds of thousands of clones, roughly 70% of which show up once; 1.8% is in the top ten. Points from the study as a whole: Presence/absence analyses rested on an assumption that sequencing depth was roughly uniform across donors. It was likely that a cluster of highly shared sequence variants was a sequencing artifact.

The length of the CDR3 is 14 residues. CDR1 is SGHRS and CDR2 is YFSETQ in the germline V gene. The V and J ends lost 2 bases and 6 bases, in that order; junction bases with no gene match: 4. Of note for this clone: The antigen is undetermined.

The V gene is TRBV5-1, the J gene TRBJ2-3; TRBD2 matches at 9 bases. Specimen: PBMCs. This sequence was found in a woman in her 30s in good health and CMV-seronegative. CDR3 nucleotides: TGCGCCAGCAGCTTCTTAGCGGGAGAGGATACGCAGTATTTT. Translating it yields CASSFLAGEDTQYF.